These 14 T cell receptor beta chains were all obtained from the same sample, sequenced in a study of OX40 agonist ivuxolimab in advanced cancers. Clones were sequenced by immunoSEQ multiplex PCR, and TCRdb holds only the in-frame ones, with some missing. In the table there are tens of thousands of clones, under 85% of which are singletons. This specimen consisted of CD4+ or CD8+ T cells sorted from blood, obtained in a trial of the OX40 agonist ivuxolimab. All receptors derive from an adult with an advanced solid tumor such as melanoma, head and neck, liver or kidney cancer.

The chain employs TRBV10-2 and TRBJ2-5; D not certain. The CDR3 covers 15 residues. Germline CDR1 reads WSHSY; CDR2 reads SAAADI. Trimming took 0 bases from V and 5 from J, leaving 13 bases between them. CDR3 in amino acids: CASSESKDLGETQYF. The CDR3 DNA follows: TGCGCCAGCAGTGAGTCGAAGGACCTCGGGGAGACCCAGTACTTC.

The rearrangement links TRBV19 to TRBJ2-7; D possibly corresponds to TRBD1 (6 bases). V was clipped by 8 bases and J by 0 bases, with 17 bases between them. Germline CDR1 LNHDA, CDR2 SQIVND (reference sequence). This CDR3 comprises 15 residues. CDR3 amino acids: CASAPGTSGSYEQYF. CDR3 DNA: TGTGCCAGTGCTCCAGGGACATCAGGCTCCTACGAGCAGTACTTC.

The V call is TRBV14, the J call TRBJ2-7; D is unclear. V was pared by 1 base and J by 2 bases, with 12 bases between. Germline CDR1 is SGHDN and CDR2 is FVKESK. There are 15 residues in the CDR3. The CDR3 DNA reads TGTGCCAGCAGCCAAGCCCCTCGTGAGGCCTACGAGCAGTACTTC. It is translated as CASSQAPREAYEQYF. Looking up the rest from reference TRBV14 and TRBJ2-7 gives the full variable domain: EAGVTQFPSHSVIEKGQTVTLRCDPISGHDNLYWYRRVMGKEIKFLLHFVKESKQDESGMPNNRFLAERTGGTYSTLKVQPAELEDSGVYFCASSQAPREAYEQYFGPGTRLTVT.

This clone has a handful of counts. The V and J genes are TRBV9 and TRBJ2-7; the match to TRBD2 covers 7 bases. Trimming at V came to 3 bases and at J to 1 base, leaving 10 bases not matched to a gene. CDR1 is SGDLS and CDR2 is YYNGEE in the germline V gene. There are 16 residues in the CDR3. The CDR3 DNA follows: TGTGCCAGCAGCGCGGGAGTCGGGGGAGGGTCCTACGAGCAGTACTTC. Protein product: CASSAGVGGGSYEQYF.

The rearrangement links TRBV19 to TRBJ2-1; the match to TRBD1 covers 9 bases. The CDR3 is made up of 15 amino acids. The junction had 5 bases not matched to a gene; V was cut back by 3 bases and J by 5 bases. CDR1 and CDR2 (germline): LNHDA, SQIVND (reference sequence). The CDR3 here is CASSISGTGHNEQFF. CDR3 coding DNA: TGTGCCAGTAGTATTTCAGGGACAGGGCACAATGAGCAGTTCTTC. Full variable domain (missing parts from reference TRBV19 and TRBJ2-1): DGGITQSPKYLFRKEGQNVTLSCEQNLNHDAMYWYRQDPGQGLRLIYYSQIVNDFQKGDIAEGYSVSREKKESFPLTVTSAQKNPTAFYLCASSISGTGHNEQFFGPGTRLTVL.

This chain uses TRBV28 with TRBJ2-1, with TRBD1 matching 7 bases. V trimming: 1 base; J trimming: 6 bases; junction bases outside the gene matches: 15. Germline V gives CDR1 MDHEN, CDR2 SYDVKM. This CDR3 has 18 amino acids. The chain's CDR3 is CASSLSFGLGTALNEQFF. The CDR3 coding sequence is TGTGCCAGCAGTTTATCTTTTGGTCTTGGGACAGCTCTCAATGAGCAGTTCTTC.

CDR3 loop: CASSEGVTDNEQFF. The CDR3 coding sequence is TGTGCCAGCAGCGAGGGGGTCACCGACAATGAGCAGTTCTTC. This chain joins TRBV27 and TRBJ2-1; possible D gene TRBD1, 6 bases. The CDR3 is made up of 14 amino acids. The germline gives CDR1 MNHEY, CDR2 SMNVEV (reference sequence). With 6 bases removed from V and 5 bases from J, the gap between germline ends came to 14 bases.

J is TRBJ2-3 and V is TRBV29-1, with a possible D match to TRBD2 (6 bases). Trimming stripped 4 bases from V and 0 bases from J, with 11 bases between. The germline gives CDR1 SQVTM, CDR2 ANQGSEA. The length of the CDR3 is 14 residues. In DNA form, the CDR3 reads TGCAGCGTTGTCTGGCGGGGAAGCACAGATACGCAGTATTTT. This codes for CSVVWRGSTDTQYF.

The chain combines TRBV7-9 with TRBJ2-7; D gene unclear. Between the trimmed V and J ends, which lost 1 base and 5 bases, there was a span of 6 bases. The CDR3 totals 12 residues. From germline, CDR1 is SEHNR and CDR2 FQNEAQ (reference sequence). The CDR3 sequence: CASSLGWNEQYF. CDR3 bases: TGTGCCAGCAGCTTAGGGTGGAACGAGCAGTACTTC. Supplemented by reference TRBV7-9 and TRBJ2-7, the full variable domain reads DTGVSQNPRHKITKRGQNVTFRCDPISEHNRLYWYRQTLGQGPEFLTYFQNEAQLEKSRLLSDRFSAERPKGSFSTLEIQRTEQGDSAMYLCASSLGWNEQYFGPGTRLTVT.

The chain has TRBV4-3 and TRBJ2-5; 14 bases agree with TRBD2. The end of the DNA aligns better with TRBJ2-7, so the J call may be wrong. The CDR3 loop spans 15 amino acids. The germline gives CDR1 LGHNA, CDR2 YSLEER. The DNA for the CDR3 is TGCGCCAGCAGCCCCGGGACTAGCGGGAGCTACGAGCAGTACTTC. Translated: CASSPGTSGSYEQYF.

J is TRBJ1-2 and V is TRBV7-2; TRBD1 matches 7 bases. V dropped 5 bases and J dropped 3; count of bases not matched to a gene: 9. Germline V gives CDR1 SGHTA, CDR2 FQGNSA. This CDR3 has 15 residues. In nucleotides, the CDR3 is TGTGCCAGCAGCCCCGAGTCAGGGGGTTACTATGGCTACACCTTC. As protein: CASSPESGGYYGYTF.

The chain links TRBV11-3 to TRBJ2-5, with D perhaps given as TRBD1 or TRBD2 (6 bases each). The CDR3 contains 13 residues. Deletions cut 2 bases from V and 5 bases from J, with 9 bases between. Looked up from germline, CDR1 is SGHNT and CDR2 is YENEEA. The CDR3 region is CASSLQGRETQYF. CDR3 bases: TGTGCCAGCAGCTTACAGGGGAGGGAGACCCAGTACTTC. The full variable domain, its missing parts supplied by reference TRBV11-3 and TRBJ2-5, is EAGVVQSPRYKIIEKKQPVAFWCNPISGHNTLYWYLQNLGQGPELLIRYENEEAVDDSQLPKDRFSAERLKGVDSTLKIQPAELGDSAVYLCASSLQGRETQYFGPGTRLLVL.

J is TRBJ2-5 and V is TRBV5-4, with D possibly being TRBD1 or TRBD2 (6 bases each). Germline V gives CDR1 SGHNT, CDR2 YYREEE (reference sequence). V lost 0 bases and J lost 9, with 15 bases in between. The CDR3 totals 14 residues. CDR3 loop: CASSLAGARWPQYF. DNA for the CDR3: TGTGCCAGCAGCTTGGCGGGGGCGCGGTGGCCCCAGTACTTC. The full variable domain, its missing parts supplied by reference TRBV5-4 and TRBJ2-5, is ETGVTQSPTHLIKTRGQQVTLRCSSQSGHNTVSWYQQALGQGPQFIFQYYREEENGRGNFPPRFSGLQFPNYSSELNVNALELDDSALYLCASSLAGARWPQYFGPGTRLLVL.

J is TRBJ2-7 and V is TRBV7-9, with D maybe TRBD1 (6 bases). V was shortened by 5 bases and J by 1 base, with 12 bases between the two germline ends. The CDR3 sequence is 14 residues long. Germline V gene data show CDR1 as SEHNR and CDR2 as FQNEAQ (reference sequence). For the CDR3, the DNA is TGTGCCAGCAGCCCCCGAGACAGGTCCTACGAGCAGTACTTC. This translates into CASSPRDRSYEQYF.